This TCR beta chain was found in a study of radiotherapy plus CTLA-4 blockade in lung cancer. The V and J ends lost 0 bases and 3 bases, in that order; junction bases with no gene match: 2. The CDR3 is 14 amino acids. Germline CDR1 is SEHNR and CDR2 is FQNEAQ (reference sequence). Sequencing used immunoSEQ multiplex PCR; TCRdb keeps in-frame clones, though not all of them. This sample has about 80,000 clones, with around 79% found just once. The gene calls are TRBV7-9 and TRBJ2-7, with 7 bases matching TRBD1. The receptor comes from a human donor with non-small cell lung cancer whose response to radiotherapy plus ipilimumab could not be evaluated. Some clones in this sample may be carry-over from other donors' samples. The material was peripheral blood, obtained from a patient treated with radiotherapy plus ipilimumab. The CDR3 DNA is TGTGCCAGCAGCTTAGCGGGGACAGTCTACGAGCAGTACTTC. Translated, it gives CASSLAGTVYEQYF.